This T cell receptor beta chain originates from a study of shared clonotypes between healthy human individuals. Germline CDR1 and CDR2: SGHRS and YFSETQ. The CDR3 loop spans 19 amino acids. Deletions cut 0 bases from V and 5 bases from J, with 23 bases between. TCRdb's table, derived via immunoSEQ multiplex PCR, lists solely in-frame clones and lacks some. The sample lists millions of clones, 95% occurring once. This rearrangement joins TRBV5-1 to TRBJ2-2; no firm D call. This TCR was recovered from a man aged 18 to 29 in good health. The sample comprised naive CD4+ T cells sorted from blood. Subset defined: CD45RA+ positively selected. CDR3 in amino acids: CASSLAGSAITLSTGELFF. DNA of the CDR3: TGCGCCAGCAGCTTGGCCGGCTCAGCCATCACACTTTCGACCGGGGAGCTGTTTTTT.